The 24 T cell receptor beta chains listed next were all sequenced from one sample in a study of OX40 agonist ivuxolimab in advanced cancers. Assay used: immunoSEQ multiplex PCR; TCRdb lists only in-frame clones, some missing. Of around 65,000 clones in the sample, 75% to 95% were seen once. The material was CD4+ or CD8+ T cells sorted from blood, obtained in a trial of the OX40 agonist ivuxolimab. The receptors stem from an adult with an advanced solid tumor such as melanoma, head and neck, liver or kidney cancer.

The chain recombines TRBV10-1 with TRBJ1-2; tentatively, D is TRBD1 (5 bases). The CDR3 spans 13 residues. Germline assignment: CDR1 WNHNN and CDR2 SYGVQD (reference sequence). V was pared by 4 bases and J by 4 bases, with 10 bases between. CDR3 bases: TGCGCCAGCAGTGCGGGGGTTACCTATGGCTACACCTTC. This gives the protein CASSAGVTYGYTF.

This clone was counted a single time. The V call is TRBV19, the J call TRBJ2-1; D is ambiguous. Germline assignment: CDR1 LNHDA and CDR2 SQIVND (reference sequence). The CDR3 is 11 amino acids. V lost 2 bases and J lost 10, with 6 bases in between. The CDR3 sequence is CASSITGEQFF. DNA for the CDR3: TGTGCCAGTAGTATAACCGGGGAGCAGTTCTTC.

The V gene is TRBV27, the J gene TRBJ1-1; D uncertain. The germline V gene encodes CDR1 MNHEY and CDR2 SMNVEV (reference sequence). The V end was cut by 6 bases, the J end by 5 bases, with 19 bases between. This CDR3 region has 15 residues. The DNA for the CDR3 is TGTGCCAGCAGCTATTTGGGAGATGTCGGAACTGAAGCTTTCTTT. The encoded protein is CASSYLGDVGTEAFF.

This sequence joins TRBV6-4 and TRBJ2-1; 11 bases match TRBD2. This CDR3 region has 16 residues. V was clipped by 1 base and J by 4 bases; unmatched bases: 3. Germline CDR1 and CDR2: MRHNA and SNTAGT. The CDR3 nucleotides are TGTGCCAGCAGTGACTGGGGGACTAGCGGTTACAATGAGCAGTTCTTC. Translating it yields CASSDWGTSGYNEQFF.

The chain links TRBV29-1 to TRBJ2-2; D is ambiguous. Between the trimmed V and J ends, which lost 4 bases and 0 bases, there was a span of 6 bases. Per the germline V gene, CDR1 is SQVTM and CDR2 is ANQGSEA. This CDR3 has 13 amino acids. CDR3 loop: CSVVRANTGELFF. Written as DNA, the CDR3 is TGCAGCGTTGTTCGGGCGAACACCGGGGAGCTGTTTTTT.

This clone was counted only a few times. J is TRBJ2-7 and V is TRBV2, with TRBD2 matching over 10 bases. Germline-derived CDR1 and CDR2 are SNHLY and FYNNEI. The trim removed 8 bases at V and 4 bases at J, leaving 11 bases unmatched. The CDR3 is 15 residues long. CDR3 nucleotides: TGTGCCAGCCGGCCCTCTAGCGGGAGATTGTACGAGCAGTACTTC. This translates into CASRPSSGRLYEQYF. Full variable domain (rest looked up from reference TRBV2 and TRBJ2-7): EPEVTQTPSHQVTQMGQEVILRCVPISNHLYFYWYRQILGQKVEFLVSFYNNEISEKSEIFDDQFSVERPDGSNFTLKIRSTKLEDSAMYFCASRPSSGRLYEQYFGPGTRLTVT.

V and J are TRBV19 and TRBJ1-2, with 7 bases lining up with TRBD1. V lost 6 bases, J lost 5 bases, and 15 bases stayed unmatched. There are 16 residues in the CDR3. CDR1 LNHDA and CDR2 SQIVND come from the germline V gene (reference sequence). Here the CDR3 reads CASSTYAWEGAYGYTF. The CDR3 DNA reads TGTGCCAGTAGCACCTACGCCTGGGAGGGGGCATATGGCTACACCTTC.

The chain uses TRBV9 and TRBJ1-1; the D is unclear. With 3 bases removed from V and 0 bases from J, the gap between germline ends came to 12 bases. Germline V gene sequence: CDR1 SGDLS, CDR2 YYNGEE. This CDR3 has 15 amino acids. CDR3 residues: CASSAGYGLNTEAFF. Written as DNA, the CDR3 is TGTGCCAGCAGCGCCGGGTATGGTCTGAACACTGAAGCTTTCTTT.

This clone was picked up one time. The J gene is TRBJ2-1, the V gene TRBV6-5, with 7 bases lining up with TRBD2. Germline-derived CDR1 and CDR2 are MNHEY and SVGAGI. CDR3 length: 15 amino acids. The V segment lost 0 bases and the J segment 5 bases; nucleotides outside the gene matches: 4. CDR3 in amino acids: CASSYSSGGDNEQFF. CDR3 sequence (DNA): TGTGCCAGCAGTTACTCATCGGGAGGCGACAATGAGCAGTTCTTC.

The chain couples TRBV7-2 to TRBJ2-1; 15 bases map to TRBD2. The CDR3 spans 17 residues. Losses at the gene ends were 5 bases for V and 7 bases for J; bases not matched to a gene: 9. The germline CDR1 and CDR2 sequences are SGHTA and FQGNSA. The CDR3 coding sequence is TGTGCCAGCAGCCCCGGACTAGCGGGAGGGCTCGTGAATGAGCAGTTCTTC. It translates to CASSPGLAGGLVNEQFF.

V gene TRBV2 combines with J gene TRBJ2-7, with D possibly being TRBD2 (5 bases). This CDR3 region has 14 residues. Germline values: CDR1 SNHLY, CDR2 FYNNEI. V was cut by 3 bases and J by 6 bases, with 15 bases left in between. The CDR3 is CASSDLDSPSEQYF. In DNA, the CDR3 is TGTGCCAGCAGTGACTTGGACTCGCCCTCCGAGCAGTACTTC.

This chain joins TRBV7-9 and TRBJ2-3, with D perhaps TRBD1 or TRBD2 (5 bases each). Per the germline V gene, CDR1 is SEHNR and CDR2 is FQNEAQ (reference sequence). The CDR3 covers 16 residues. Trimming stripped 1 base from V and 1 base from J, with 12 bases between. Here the CDR3 reads CASSLGDVGGTDTQYF. CDR3 nucleotides: TGTGCCAGCAGCTTAGGCGACGTGGGGGGCACAGATACGCAGTATTTT. The full variable domain, completed using reference TRBV7-9 and TRBJ2-3, is DTGVSQNPRHKITKRGQNVTFRCDPISEHNRLYWYRQTLGQGPEFLTYFQNEAQLEKSRLLSDRFSAERPKGSFSTLEIQRTEQGDSAMYLCASSLGDVGGTDTQYFGPGTRLTVL.

The gene calls are TRBV7-9 and TRBJ2-2; 12 positions agree with TRBD2. Trimming at V came to 4 bases and at J to 3 bases, leaving 12 bases not matched to a gene. Germline V lookup: CDR1 SEHNR, CDR2 FQNEAQ (reference sequence). The CDR3 is 19 amino acids. CDR3 protein: CASSSPASGRAGDTGELFF. CDR3 nucleotides: TGTGCCAGCAGCTCTCCCGCTAGCGGGAGGGCCGGGGACACCGGGGAGCTGTTTTTT.

The genes are TRBV7-9 and TRBJ1-1, with D maybe TRBD1 (5 bases). The V and J ends lost 1 base and 2 bases respectively, with 14 bases between them. CDR3 length: 16 residues. Germline V CDR1 and CDR2: SEHNR, FQNEAQ (reference sequence). The CDR3 DNA reads TGTGCCAGCAGCTTAGGTGGACACTCCTTAAACACTGAAGCTTTCTTT. Translating it yields CASSLGGHSLNTEAFF. The full variable domain, in which reference TRBV7-9 and TRBJ1-1 provide the parts outside the CDR3, is DTGVSQNPRHKITKRGQNVTFRCDPISEHNRLYWYRQTLGQGPEFLTYFQNEAQLEKSRLLSDRFSAERPKGSFSTLEIQRTEQGDSAMYLCASSLGGHSLNTEAFFGQGTRLTVV.

This rearrangement joins TRBV7-2 to TRBJ1-1; unclear D gene. The CDR3 loop spans 12 amino acids. Germline V lookup: CDR1 SGHTA, CDR2 FQGNSA. Trimming removed 6 bases at V and 6 bases at J, with 11 bases between. The CDR3 here is CASRSTIAEAFF. CDR3 nucleotide sequence: TGTGCCAGCAGGTCCACAATCGCTGAAGCTTTCTTT.

The J gene is TRBJ2-3, the V gene TRBV6-6, with 7 nucleotides matching TRBD2. The CDR3 totals 15 residues. V trimming: 6 bases; J trimming: 0 bases; junction bases outside the gene matches: 6. Germline CDR1 is MNHNY and CDR2 is SVGAGI (reference sequence). The CDR3 sequence: CASSERDGSTDTQYF. In nucleotides, the CDR3 is TGTGCCAGCAGCGAGCGGGATGGCAGCACAGATACGCAGTATTTT.

The V gene is TRBV28, the J gene TRBJ2-2; 7 bases match TRBD1. The V and J ends lost 5 bases and 6 bases, in that order; junction bases with no gene match: 6. Germline loops: CDR1 MDHEN, CDR2 SYDVKM. CDR3 length: 14 amino acids. In DNA, the CDR3 is TGTGCCAGCAGTACAGGGGTAGAAGCCGGGGAGCTGTTTTTT. This translates into CASSTGVEAGELFF.

The rearrangement uses TRBV4-1 and TRBJ2-7; D remains ambiguous. The V gene's germline CDR1 is MGHRA and CDR2 YSYEKL. V was trimmed by 1 base and J by 4 bases, leaving 17 bases between them. The CDR3 extends over 16 amino acids. DNA of the CDR3: TGCGCCAGCAGCCAAGCCATGGCTGTCTCTGGATACGAGCAGTACTTC. Translation gives CASSQAMAVSGYEQYF.

This sequence joins TRBV29-1 and TRBJ2-3; D gene ambiguous. CDR1 SQVTM and CDR2 ANQGSEA come from the germline V gene. The CDR3 has 14 amino acids. The ends were cut back, 4 bases at V and 0 bases at J, with 11 bases in the middle. The CDR3 protein is CSVVSSESTDTQYF. In DNA, the CDR3 is TGCAGCGTTGTATCATCGGAAAGCACAGATACGCAGTATTTT.

The chain links TRBV29-1 to TRBJ2-1, with 10 bases identical to TRBD1. Germline values: CDR1 SQVTM, CDR2 ANQGSEA. J lost 9 bases, V lost 4 bases, and 6 bases had no gene match. This CDR3 comprises 13 residues. Here the CDR3 reads CSVGGQGLSEQFF. The CDR3 DNA follows: TGCAGCGTTGGGGGACAGGGGTTGAGTGAGCAGTTCTTC.

This clone has just one count. The chain is built from TRBV5-4 and TRBJ2-2; D gene uncertain. The CDR3 runs to 12 residues. From germline, CDR1 is SGHNT and CDR2 YYREEE (reference sequence). Trimming removed 4 bases at V and 7 bases at J, with 8 bases between. CDR3 DNA sequence: TGTGCCAGCAGCACTTCATACGGGGAGCTGTTTTTT. The encoded protein is CASSTSYGELFF.

V is TRBV5-6 and J is TRBJ2-7; the D gene is possibly TRBD1 (6 bases). This CDR3 has 15 residues. Trimming cost V 1 base and J 3 bases, with 14 bases left between them. Germline V gives CDR1 SGHDT, CDR2 YYEEEE. CDR3 amino acids: CASSLTRTEGYEQYF. The CDR3 DNA reads as TGTGCCAGCAGCTTGACCCGGACAGAGGGCTACGAGCAGTACTTC.

The chain recombines TRBV7-9 with TRBJ1-1; tentative D call: TRBD1 (6 bases). CDR3 length: 14 residues. Trimming left V 3 bases short and J 0 bases short, with 8 bases between. Germline V gene sequence: CDR1 SEHNR, CDR2 FQNEAQ (reference sequence). The CDR3 is CASSFDRMNTEAFF. In DNA, the CDR3 is TGTGCCAGCAGCTTCGACAGGATGAACACTGAAGCTTTCTTT. The whole variable domain, remainder taken from reference TRBV7-9 and TRBJ1-1, is DTGVSQNPRHKITKRGQNVTFRCDPISEHNRLYWYRQTLGQGPEFLTYFQNEAQLEKSRLLSDRFSAERPKGSFSTLEIQRTEQGDSAMYLCASSFDRMNTEAFFGQGTRLTVV.

This chain links TRBV28 with TRBJ2-7; D assignment may be TRBD1 or TRBD2 (5 bases each). V was clipped by 4 bases and J by 6 bases, with 13 bases between them. CDR3 length: 13 amino acids. CDR1 and CDR2 (germline): MDHEN, SYDVKM. DNA for the CDR3: TGTGCCAGCAGTTATGGGGCGCGGGCCGAGCAGTACTTC. Protein: CASSYGARAEQYF.